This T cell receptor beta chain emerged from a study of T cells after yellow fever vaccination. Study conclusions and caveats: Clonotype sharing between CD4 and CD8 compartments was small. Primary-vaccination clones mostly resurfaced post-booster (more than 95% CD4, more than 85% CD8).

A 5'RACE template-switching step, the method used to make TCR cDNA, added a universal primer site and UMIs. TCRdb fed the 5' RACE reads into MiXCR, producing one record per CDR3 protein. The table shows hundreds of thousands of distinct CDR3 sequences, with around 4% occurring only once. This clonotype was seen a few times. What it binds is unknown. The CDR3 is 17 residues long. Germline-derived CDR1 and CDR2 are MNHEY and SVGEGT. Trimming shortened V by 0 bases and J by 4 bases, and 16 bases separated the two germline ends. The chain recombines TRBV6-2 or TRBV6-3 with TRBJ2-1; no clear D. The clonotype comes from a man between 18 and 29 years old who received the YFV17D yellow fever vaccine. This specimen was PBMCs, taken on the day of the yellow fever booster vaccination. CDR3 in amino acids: CASSYSISRYNYNEQFF. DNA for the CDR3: TGTGCCAGCAGTTACTCGATATCCAGATACAATTACAATGAGCAGTTCTTC.